These T cell receptor beta chains were read from a single sample in a study of shared clonotypes between healthy human individuals. TCRdb's copy holds only in-frame clones and misses some; the assay was immunoSEQ multiplex PCR. Among roughly 770,000 clones listed, 90% to 97% were seen once. The sequenced material came from naive CD8+ T cells sorted from blood. The receptors come from a man aged 25 to 45 in good health. Both conserved end residues are part of each CDR3. Each record gives: CDR3 length, clone size, V gene, D gene, J gene, CDR3 protein, CDR3 DNA. A D gene is named only where the DNA matches it firmly. Not every row has a clone size; where given, it reads once, few, many or a size class.

cdr3_length: 17; clone_size: .; v_call: TRBV28; d_call: TRBD2; j_call: TRBJ2-3; cdr3_aa: CASSLFELAGDGDTQYF; cdr3_nt: TGTGCCAGCAGTTTATTCGAACTAGCGGGAGACGGGGATACGCAGTATTTT
cdr3_length: 19; clone_size: .; v_call: TRBV27; d_call: TRBD1; j_call: TRBJ2-2; cdr3_aa: CASRPTGQGVVGSTGELFF; cdr3_nt: TGTGCCAGCAGACCCACGGGACAGGGCGTTGTTGGAAGTACCGGGGAGCTGTTTTTT
cdr3_length: 15; clone_size: .; v_call: TRBV2; d_call: .; j_call: TRBJ2-3; cdr3_aa: CASSRGGPSTDTQYF; cdr3_nt: TGTGCCAGCAGTCGAGGGGGGCCAAGCACAGATACGCAGTATTTT
cdr3_length: 13; clone_size: once; v_call: TRBV5-4; d_call: .; j_call: TRBJ1-1; cdr3_aa: CASSLEGPLGAFF; cdr3_nt: TGTGCCAGCAGCTTGGAGGGTCCATTGGGAGCTTTCTTT
cdr3_length: 15; clone_size: .; v_call: TRBV7-3; d_call: .; j_call: TRBJ2-3; cdr3_aa: CASSLGITSTDTQYF; cdr3_nt: TGTGCCAGCAGCTTAGGTATTACTAGCACAGATACGCAGTATTTT
cdr3_length: 16; clone_size: .; v_call: TRBV19; d_call: TRBD2; j_call: TRBJ2-1; cdr3_aa: CARSRTELAGHNEQFF; cdr3_nt: TGTGCCAGAAGCCGGACGGAACTAGCGGGACATAATGAGCAGTTCTTC
cdr3_length: 15; clone_size: .; v_call: TRBV7-8; d_call: .; j_call: TRBJ1-1; cdr3_aa: CASSSQPSSNTEAFF; cdr3_nt: TGTGCCAGCAGCTCACAGCCGAGCAGCAACACTGAAGCTTTCTTT
cdr3_length: 18; clone_size: once; v_call: TRBV27; d_call: TRBD1; j_call: TRBJ1-1; cdr3_aa: CASSLFWGEGATDTEAFF; cdr3_nt: TGTGCCAGCAGTTTATTTTGGGGTGAGGGGGCTACGGACACTGAAGCTTTCTTT
cdr3_length: 13; clone_size: .; v_call: TRBV21-1; d_call: .; j_call: TRBJ2-1; cdr3_aa: CASSNFSVNEQFF; cdr3_nt: TGTGCCAGCAGCAACTTTAGTGTCAATGAGCAGTTCTTC
cdr3_length: 14; clone_size: .; v_call: TRBV15; d_call: TRBD1; j_call: TRBJ1-2; cdr3_aa: CATSEGQGLYGYTF; cdr3_nt: TGTGCCACCAGTGAAGGACAGGGACTCTATGGCTACACCTTC
cdr3_length: 16; clone_size: .; v_call: TRBV4-3; d_call: .; j_call: TRBJ1-5; cdr3_aa: CASSPQVYYSNQPQHF; cdr3_nt: TGCGCCAGCAGCCCCCAGGTATACTATAGCAATCAGCCCCAGCATTTT
cdr3_length: 14; clone_size: .; v_call: TRBV28; d_call: TRBD1; j_call: TRBJ2-7; cdr3_aa: CASSFPGQLEEQYF; cdr3_nt: TGTGCCAGCAGTTTCCCGGGACAGCTTGAAGAGCAGTACTTC
cdr3_length: 14; clone_size: .; v_call: TRBV11-2; d_call: .; j_call: TRBJ2-7; cdr3_aa: CASSLGGSSYEQYF; cdr3_nt: TGTGCCAGCAGCTTAGGTGGGAGCTCCTACGAGCAGTACTTC
cdr3_length: 14; clone_size: .; v_call: TRBV7-9; d_call: .; j_call: TRBJ1-2; cdr3_aa: CASSLDGGVYGYTF; cdr3_nt: TGTGCCAGCAGCTTAGATGGGGGCGTCTATGGCTACACCTTC
cdr3_length: 15; clone_size: .; v_call: TRBV7-9; d_call: .; j_call: TRBJ1-5; cdr3_aa: CASSSTLVSNQPQHF; cdr3_nt: TGTGCCAGCAGCTCGACCTTGGTAAGCAATCAGCCCCAGCATTTT
cdr3_length: 15; clone_size: .; v_call: TRBV6-1; d_call: .; j_call: TRBJ1-3; cdr3_aa: CASSENRASGNTIYF; cdr3_nt: TGTGCCAGCAGTGAAAACAGGGCCTCTGGAAACACCATATATTTT
cdr3_length: 16; clone_size: .; v_call: TRBV30; d_call: .; j_call: TRBJ1-1; cdr3_aa: CAWSEPLGRDRSEAFF; cdr3_nt: TGTGCCTGGAGCGAACCTTTGGGCCGAGATAGGTCTGAAGCTTTCTTT
cdr3_length: 14; clone_size: .; v_call: TRBV11-2; d_call: .; j_call: TRBJ2-5; cdr3_aa: CASSLAGGGETQYF; cdr3_nt: TGTGCCAGCAGCTTAGCCGGGGGTGGGGAGACCCAGTACTTC
cdr3_length: 15; clone_size: .; v_call: TRBV6-6; d_call: TRBD1; j_call: TRBJ1-1; cdr3_aa: CASNQGAEIDTEAFF; cdr3_nt: TGTGCCAGCAACCAGGGGGCCGAGATCGACACTGAAGCTTTCTTT
cdr3_length: 11; clone_size: once; v_call: TRBV27; d_call: .; j_call: TRBJ1-1; cdr3_aa: CASRAGSEAFF; cdr3_nt: TGTGCCAGCAGAGCCGGGAGTGAAGCTTTCTTT
cdr3_length: 11; clone_size: once; v_call: TRBV25-1; d_call: .; j_call: TRBJ1-2; cdr3_aa: CASSGGESYTF; cdr3_nt: TGTGCCAGCAGTGGCGGGGAATCCTACACCTTC
cdr3_length: 12; clone_size: .; v_call: TRBV29-1; d_call: TRBD2; j_call: TRBJ2-1; cdr3_aa: CSGGGTYNEQFF; cdr3_nt: TGCAGCGGCGGGGGGACTTACAATGAGCAGTTCTTC
cdr3_length: 16; clone_size: .; v_call: TRBV5-8; d_call: .; j_call: TRBJ2-7; cdr3_aa: CASSLPLTMSSYEQYF; cdr3_nt: TGTGCCAGCAGCTTACCCCTGACCATGAGCTCCTACGAGCAGTACTTC
cdr3_length: 15; clone_size: .; v_call: TRBV10-2; d_call: .; j_call: TRBJ2-7; cdr3_aa: CASSDQAFGNYEQYF; cdr3_nt: TGCGCCAGCAGTGATCAAGCCTTCGGGAACTACGAGCAGTACTTC
cdr3_length: 12; clone_size: .; v_call: TRBV7-9; d_call: .; j_call: TRBJ2-5; cdr3_aa: CASSSWVETQYF; cdr3_nt: TGTGCCAGCAGCTCCTGGGTGGAGACCCAGTACTTC
cdr3_length: 17; clone_size: .; v_call: TRBV7-9; d_call: TRBD2; j_call: TRBJ2-2; cdr3_aa: CASSLDGLAVLTGELFF; cdr3_nt: TGTGCCAGCAGCTTAGATGGGCTAGCGGTTCTTACCGGGGAGCTGTTTTTT
cdr3_length: 15; clone_size: .; v_call: TRBV7-9; d_call: .; j_call: TRBJ2-7; cdr3_aa: CASSSRGGQPYEQYF; cdr3_nt: TGTGCCAGCAGCTCTAGAGGTGGACAGCCCTACGAGCAGTACTTC
cdr3_length: 12; clone_size: .; v_call: TRBV18; d_call: .; j_call: TRBJ2-4; cdr3_aa: CASSPEGNIQYF; cdr3_nt: TGTGCCAGCTCACCGGAAGGAAACATTCAGTACTTC
cdr3_length: 12; clone_size: .; v_call: TRBV5-5; d_call: .; j_call: TRBJ2-7; cdr3_aa: CASSLDAYEQYF; cdr3_nt: TGTGCCAGCAGCCTGGATGCCTACGAGCAGTACTTC
cdr3_length: 15; clone_size: .; v_call: TRBV6-6; d_call: .; j_call: TRBJ2-2; cdr3_aa: CASSYSAGRGGELFF; cdr3_nt: TGTGCCAGCAGTTACTCGGCCGGGCGCGGCGGGGAGCTGTTTTTT
cdr3_length: 12; clone_size: .; v_call: TRBV4-1; d_call: .; j_call: TRBJ2-2; cdr3_aa: CASSQVGGELFF; cdr3_nt: TGCGCCAGCAGCCAAGTTGGCGGGGAGCTGTTTTTT
cdr3_length: 16; clone_size: .; v_call: TRBV27; d_call: .; j_call: TRBJ2-7; cdr3_aa: CASSLIAPSGGYEQYF; cdr3_nt: TGTGCCAGCAGTTTAATTGCACCTTCTGGGGGCTACGAGCAGTACTTC
cdr3_length: 12; clone_size: .; v_call: TRBV29-1; d_call: .; j_call: TRBJ1-3; cdr3_aa: CSVDTTGDTIYF; cdr3_nt: TGCAGCGTTGATACGACCGGGGACACCATATATTTT
cdr3_length: 17; clone_size: .; v_call: TRBV4-3; d_call: TRBD2; j_call: TRBJ2-1; cdr3_aa: CASSQDLAGWGYNEQFF; cdr3_nt: TGCGCCAGCAGCCAAGACCTAGCGGGATGGGGTTACAATGAGCAGTTCTTC
cdr3_length: 14; clone_size: .; v_call: TRBV9; d_call: .; j_call: TRBJ2-7; cdr3_aa: CASSVAGDTYEQYF; cdr3_nt: TGTGCCAGCAGCGTAGCTGGGGACACTTACGAGCAGTACTTC
cdr3_length: 19; clone_size: .; v_call: TRBV28; d_call: TRBD2; j_call: TRBJ2-5; cdr3_aa: CASSLWPTSSGSGRETQYF; cdr3_nt: TGTGCCAGCAGTTTATGGCCCACCTCTAGCGGGAGCGGTCGAGAGACCCAGTACTTC
cdr3_length: 17; clone_size: .; v_call: TRBV18; d_call: .; j_call: TRBJ1-5; cdr3_aa: CASSPEAFYRGEQPQHF; cdr3_nt: TGTGCCAGCTCACCAGAGGCGTTCTATCGAGGGGAACAGCCCCAGCATTTT
cdr3_length: 17; clone_size: .; v_call: TRBV27; d_call: .; j_call: TRBJ2-7; cdr3_aa: CASSDLRRVRSAYEQYF; cdr3_nt: TGTGCCAGCAGTGACCTACGTAGGGTTAGGTCCGCCTACGAGCAGTACTTC
cdr3_length: 15; clone_size: .; v_call: TRBV25-1; d_call: .; j_call: TRBJ2-5; cdr3_aa: CATTGWGGLQETQYF; cdr3_nt: TGTGCCACCACTGGGTGGGGGGGGCTACAAGAGACCCAGTACTTC
cdr3_length: 13; clone_size: once; v_call: TRBV6-1; d_call: TRBD1; j_call: TRBJ1-4; cdr3_aa: CASSGQGVEKLFF; cdr3_nt: TGTGCCAGCAGTGGACAGGGGGTCGAAAAACTGTTTTTT
cdr3_length: 16; clone_size: .; v_call: TRBV9; d_call: TRBD1; j_call: TRBJ2-7; cdr3_aa: CASSVAGTGPSYEQYF; cdr3_nt: TGTGCCAGCAGCGTAGCAGGGACAGGACCCTCCTACGAGCAGTACTTC
cdr3_length: 13; clone_size: .; v_call: TRBV4-1; d_call: .; j_call: TRBJ2-7; cdr3_aa: CASSRAHAYEQYF; cdr3_nt: TGCGCCAGCAGCCGGGCACACGCCTACGAGCAGTACTTC